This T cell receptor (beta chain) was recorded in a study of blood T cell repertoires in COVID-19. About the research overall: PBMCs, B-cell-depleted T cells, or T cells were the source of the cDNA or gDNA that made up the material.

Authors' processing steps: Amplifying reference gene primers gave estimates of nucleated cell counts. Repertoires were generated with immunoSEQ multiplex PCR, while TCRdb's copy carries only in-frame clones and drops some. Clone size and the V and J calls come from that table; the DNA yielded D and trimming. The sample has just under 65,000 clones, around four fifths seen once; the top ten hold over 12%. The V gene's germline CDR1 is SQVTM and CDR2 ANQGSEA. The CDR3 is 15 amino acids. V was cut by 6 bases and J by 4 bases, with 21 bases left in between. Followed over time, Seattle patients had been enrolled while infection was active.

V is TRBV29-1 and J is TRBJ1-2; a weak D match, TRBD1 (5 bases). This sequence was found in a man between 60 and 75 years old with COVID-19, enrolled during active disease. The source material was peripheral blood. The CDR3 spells CSVHTSNKGSYGYTF. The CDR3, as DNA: TGCAGCGTCCATACCTCCAACAAGGGGTCCTATGGCTACACCTTC.